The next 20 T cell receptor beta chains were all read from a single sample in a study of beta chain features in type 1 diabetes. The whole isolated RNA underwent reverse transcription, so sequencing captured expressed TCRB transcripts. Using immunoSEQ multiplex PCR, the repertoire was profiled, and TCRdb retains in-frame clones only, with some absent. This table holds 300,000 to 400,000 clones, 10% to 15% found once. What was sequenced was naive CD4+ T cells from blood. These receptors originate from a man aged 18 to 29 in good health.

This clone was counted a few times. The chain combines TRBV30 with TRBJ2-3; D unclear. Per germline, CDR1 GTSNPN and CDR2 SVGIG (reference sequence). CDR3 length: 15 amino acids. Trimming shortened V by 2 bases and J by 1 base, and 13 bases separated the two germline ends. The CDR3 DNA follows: TGTGCCTGGAGTTTGATTCAAGCTGGCACAGATACGCAGTATTTT. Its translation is CAWSLIQAGTDTQYF.

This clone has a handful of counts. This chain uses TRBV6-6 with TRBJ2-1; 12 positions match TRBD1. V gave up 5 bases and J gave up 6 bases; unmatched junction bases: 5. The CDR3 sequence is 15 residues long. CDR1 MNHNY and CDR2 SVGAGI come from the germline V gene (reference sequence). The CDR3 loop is CASSAGTGGFNEQFF. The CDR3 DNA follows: TGTGCCAGCAGTGCGGGGACAGGGGGCTTCAATGAGCAGTTCTTC.

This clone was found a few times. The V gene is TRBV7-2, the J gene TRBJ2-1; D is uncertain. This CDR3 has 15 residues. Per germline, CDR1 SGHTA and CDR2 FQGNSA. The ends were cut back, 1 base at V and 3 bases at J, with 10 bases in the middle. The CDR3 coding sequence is TGTGCCAGCAGCTTAGTGGCCGACATCTACAATGAGCAGTTCTTC. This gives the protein CASSLVADIYNEQFF.

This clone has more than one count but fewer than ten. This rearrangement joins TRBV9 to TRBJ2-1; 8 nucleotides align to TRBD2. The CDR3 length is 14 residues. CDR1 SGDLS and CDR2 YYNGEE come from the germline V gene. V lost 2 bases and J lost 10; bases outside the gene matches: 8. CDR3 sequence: CASSVGAGVGEQFF. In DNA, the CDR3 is TGTGCCAGCAGCGTCGGAGCGGGAGTGGGCGAGCAGTTCTTC.

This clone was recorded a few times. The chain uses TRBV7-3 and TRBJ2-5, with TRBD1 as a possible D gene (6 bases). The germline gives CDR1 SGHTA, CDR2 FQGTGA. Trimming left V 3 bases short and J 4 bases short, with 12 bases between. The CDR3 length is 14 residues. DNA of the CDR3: TGTGCCAGCAGCTTCCAACAGGGCGGAGAGACCCAGTACTTC. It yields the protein CASSFQQGGETQYF.

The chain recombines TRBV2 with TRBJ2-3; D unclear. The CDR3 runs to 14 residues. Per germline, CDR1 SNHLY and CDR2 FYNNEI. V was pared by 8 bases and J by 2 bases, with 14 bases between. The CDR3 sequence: CASQTEYYTDTQYF. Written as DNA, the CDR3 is TGTGCCAGCCAAACAGAGTATTACACAGATACGCAGTATTTT.

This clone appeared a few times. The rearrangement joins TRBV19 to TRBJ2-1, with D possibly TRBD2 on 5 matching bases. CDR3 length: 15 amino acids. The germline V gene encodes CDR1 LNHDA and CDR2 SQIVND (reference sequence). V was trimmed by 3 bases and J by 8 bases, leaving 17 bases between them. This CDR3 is CASSISRGLFDEQFF. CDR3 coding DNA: TGTGCCAGTAGTATTAGCCGAGGGCTTTTCGATGAGCAGTTCTTC. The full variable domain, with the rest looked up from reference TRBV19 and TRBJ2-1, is DGGITQSPKYLFRKEGQNVTLSCEQNLNHDAMYWYRQDPGQGLRLIYYSQIVNDFQKGDIAEGYSVSREKKESFPLTVTSAQKNPTAFYLCASSISRGLFDEQFFGPGTRLTVL.

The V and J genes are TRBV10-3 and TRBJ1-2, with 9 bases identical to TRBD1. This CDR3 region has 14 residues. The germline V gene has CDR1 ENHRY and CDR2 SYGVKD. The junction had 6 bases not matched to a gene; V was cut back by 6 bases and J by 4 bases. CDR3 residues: CAIRLGQGIYGYTF. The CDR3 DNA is TGTGCCATCAGGTTGGGACAGGGTATCTATGGCTACACCTTC.

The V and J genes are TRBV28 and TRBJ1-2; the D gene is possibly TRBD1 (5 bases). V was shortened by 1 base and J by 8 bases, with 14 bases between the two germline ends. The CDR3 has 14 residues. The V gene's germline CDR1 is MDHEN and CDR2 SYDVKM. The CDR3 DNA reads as TGTGCCAGCAGTTTATCCGGCAGGGAACGAGGCTACACCTTC. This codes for CASSLSGRERGYTF.

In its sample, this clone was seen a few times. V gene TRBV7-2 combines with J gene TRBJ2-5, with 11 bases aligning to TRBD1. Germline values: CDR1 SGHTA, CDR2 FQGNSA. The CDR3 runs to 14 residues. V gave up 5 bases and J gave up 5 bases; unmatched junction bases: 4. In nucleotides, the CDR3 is TGTGCCAGCAGCCCCCGGACAGGGGGCGAGACCCAGTACTTC. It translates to CASSPRTGGETQYF. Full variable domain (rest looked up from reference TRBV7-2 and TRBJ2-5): GAGVSQSPSNKVTEKGKDVELRCDPISGHTALYWYRQSLGQGLEFLIYFQGNSAPDKSGLPSDRFSAERTGGSVSTLTIQRTQQEDSAVYLCASSPRTGGETQYFGPGTRLLVL.

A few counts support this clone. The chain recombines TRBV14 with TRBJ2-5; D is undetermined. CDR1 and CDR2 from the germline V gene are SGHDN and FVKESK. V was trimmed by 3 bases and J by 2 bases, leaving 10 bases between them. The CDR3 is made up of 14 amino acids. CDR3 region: CASSHSGLQETQYF. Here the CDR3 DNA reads TGTGCCAGCAGCCATAGTGGGCTTCAAGAGACCCAGTACTTC.

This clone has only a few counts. In DNA form, the CDR3 reads TGTGCCAGCAGCTTAATTCCGGAGACCGATACGCAGTATTTT. This codes for CASSLIPETDTQYF. The gene calls are TRBV7-2 and TRBJ2-3; D is uncertain. This CDR3 comprises 14 residues. CDR1 and CDR2 (germline): SGHTA, FQGNSA. Trimming stripped 2 bases from V and 6 bases from J, with 12 bases between.

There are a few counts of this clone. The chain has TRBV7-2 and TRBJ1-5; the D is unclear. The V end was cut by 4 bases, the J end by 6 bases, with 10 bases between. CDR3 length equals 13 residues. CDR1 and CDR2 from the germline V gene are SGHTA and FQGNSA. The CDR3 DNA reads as TGTGCCAGCAGCTCTGTGCCAGGTCAGCCCCAGCATTTT. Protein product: CASSSVPGQPQHF.

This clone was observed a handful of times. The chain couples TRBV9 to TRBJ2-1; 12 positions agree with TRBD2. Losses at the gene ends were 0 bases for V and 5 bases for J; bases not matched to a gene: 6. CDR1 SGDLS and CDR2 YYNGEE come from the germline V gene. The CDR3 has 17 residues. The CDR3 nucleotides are TGTGCCAGCAGCGTAGCCCCTGGACTAGCGGGAAACAATGAGCAGTTCTTC. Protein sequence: CASSVAPGLAGNNEQFF.

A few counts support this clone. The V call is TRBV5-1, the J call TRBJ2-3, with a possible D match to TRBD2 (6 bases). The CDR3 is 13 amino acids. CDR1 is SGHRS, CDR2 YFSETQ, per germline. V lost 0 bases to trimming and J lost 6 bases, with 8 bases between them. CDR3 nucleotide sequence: TGCGCCAGCAGCTTGGATCTAGCGGATACGCAGTATTTT. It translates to CASSLDLADTQYF.

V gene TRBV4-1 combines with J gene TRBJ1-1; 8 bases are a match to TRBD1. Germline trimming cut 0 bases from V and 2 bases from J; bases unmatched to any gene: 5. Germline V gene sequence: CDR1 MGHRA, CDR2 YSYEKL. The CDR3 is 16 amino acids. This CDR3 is CASSQDYRGGNTEAFF. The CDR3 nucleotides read TGCGCCAGCAGCCAAGATTACAGGGGGGGTAACACTGAAGCTTTCTTT.

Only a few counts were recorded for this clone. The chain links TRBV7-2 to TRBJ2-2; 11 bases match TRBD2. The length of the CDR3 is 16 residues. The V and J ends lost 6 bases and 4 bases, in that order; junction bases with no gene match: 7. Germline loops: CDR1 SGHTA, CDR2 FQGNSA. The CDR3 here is CASSWTGTSGTGELFF. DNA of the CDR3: TGTGCCAGCAGTTGGACCGGGACTAGCGGCACCGGGGAGCTGTTTTTT.

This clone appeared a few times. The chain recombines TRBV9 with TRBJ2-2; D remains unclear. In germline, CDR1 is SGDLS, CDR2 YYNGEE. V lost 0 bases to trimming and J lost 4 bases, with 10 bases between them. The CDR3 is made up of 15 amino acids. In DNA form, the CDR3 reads TGTGCCAGCAGCGTAGCAACCGGGTTCACCGGGGAGCTGTTTTTT. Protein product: CASSVATGFTGELFF. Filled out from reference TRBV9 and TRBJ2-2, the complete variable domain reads DSGVTQTPKHLITATGQRVTLRCSPRSGDLSVYWYQQSLDQGLQFLIQYYNGEERAKGNILERFSAQQFPDLHSELNLSSLELGDSALYFCASSVATGFTGELFFGEGSRLTVL.

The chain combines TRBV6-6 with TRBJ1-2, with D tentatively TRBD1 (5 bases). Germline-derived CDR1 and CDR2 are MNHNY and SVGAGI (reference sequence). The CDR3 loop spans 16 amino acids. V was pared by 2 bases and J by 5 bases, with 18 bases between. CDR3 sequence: CASSYGQGTPRYGYTF. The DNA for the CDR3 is TGTGCCAGCAGTTACGGGCAGGGAACTCCTAGGTATGGCTACACCTTC.

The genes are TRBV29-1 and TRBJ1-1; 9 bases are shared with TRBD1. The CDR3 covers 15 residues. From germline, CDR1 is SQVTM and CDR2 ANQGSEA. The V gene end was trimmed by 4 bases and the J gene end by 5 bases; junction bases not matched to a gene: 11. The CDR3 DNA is TGCAGCGTTGTGTCGACAGGGGGTTTGGGGACTGAAGCTTTCTTT. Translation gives CSVVSTGGLGTEAFF.